The rows below give T cell receptor beta chains drawn from one sample of a study of response to subunit inactivated influenza vaccine. One entry per CDR3 protein results from TCRdb running MiXCR on the RT-PCR reads. This table holds a few hundred thousand distinct CDR3 sequences, 20% to 25% found once. The sample here was PBMCs from blood, taken around 22 months after vaccination. The receptors derive from a man between 50 and 75 years old who received an inactivated influenza vaccine. CDR3s include the opening cysteine and the closing phenylalanine or tryptophan. A D gene is named only where the DNA matches it firmly. Size tells how often a clone was seen (once, few, many) or the class of an expanded clone, and some rows leave it out.

abundance	v_gene	j_gene	d_gene	CDR3nt	CDR3aa
NA	TRBV19	TRBJ1-5	NA	TGTGCCAGTAGTATAGATTGGGAGCCCCAGCATTTT	CASSIDWEPQHF
NA	TRBV15	TRBJ2-1	NA	TGTGCCACCAGCAGAGGCGGCGGTTACAATGAGCAGTTCTTC	CATSRGGGYNEQFF
NA	TRBV20-1	TRBJ2-2	NA	TGCAGTGCTAGACGCGCGGACACCGGGGAGCTGTTTTTT	CSARRADTGELFF
NA	TRBV7-8	TRBJ1-5	NA	TGTGCCAGCAGCTTACACGGCCAGGGTATAGATCAGCCCCAGCATTTT	CASSLHGQGIDQPQHF
few	TRBV6-2/TRBV6-3	TRBJ1-2	NA	TGTGCCAGCACCAATAACTATGGCTACACCTTC	CASTNNYGYTF
few	TRBV6-2/TRBV6-3	TRBJ1-1	TRBD1	TGTGCCAGCAGTTACTCGACAGGGGGCGTAGAGACTGAAGCTTTCTTT	CASSYSTGGVETEAFF
NA	TRBV20-1	TRBJ2-5	NA	TGCAGTGCTAGAAAGGGTGAGACCCAGTACTTC	CSARKGETQYF
few	TRBV20-1	TRBJ1-2	NA	TGCAGTGCTAGAGATAAGGAAGGGATTGGCTACACCTTC	CSARDKEGIGYTF
few	TRBV7-2	TRBJ2-7	NA	TGTGCCAGCAGCTTAGACCCGGACTCAGGCTACGAGCAGTACTTC	CASSLDPDSGYEQYF
few	TRBV5-1	TRBJ2-2	NA	TGCGCCAGCAGCTCCCGCTGGACCGGGGAGCTGTTTTTT	CASSSRWTGELFF
NA	TRBV19	TRBJ2-1	NA	TGTGCCAGTAGTTGGGCGTGGGATGAGCAGTTCTTC	CASSWAWDEQFF
few	TRBV6-2/TRBV6-3	TRBJ2-1	NA	TGTGCCAGCTCAACCGGCAGGGGAAATGAGCAGTTCTTC	CASSTGRGNEQFF
few	TRBV12-3/TRBV12-4	TRBJ2-1	NA	TGTGCCAGCAGTCCGTTGGGACAATACAATGAGCAGTTCTTC	CASSPLGQYNEQFF
many	TRBV7-6	TRBJ2-1	TRBD2	TGTGCCAGCAGCTTAGCCGTTAGCGGGCATGAGCAGTTCTTC	CASSLAVSGHEQFF
NA	TRBV6-5	TRBJ2-1	NA	TGTGCCAGCAGTTACTCGTCGACAGGGAGGTACAATGAGCAGTTCTTC	CASSYSSTGRYNEQFF
few	TRBV6-5	TRBJ1-2	TRBD1	TGTGCCAGCAGTTTAAACAGGGGGATAAACTATGGCTACACCTTC	CASSLNRGINYGYTF
NA	TRBV5-1	TRBJ2-7	NA	TGCGCCAGCAGCCGAATGTCGCTCACGCGGGAGCAGTACTTC	CASSRMSLTREQYF
NA	TRBV4-3	TRBJ2-1	TRBD2	TGCGCCAGCAGCCGGGGGACTAGCGCGAGCTCCTACAATAAGCAGTTCTTC	CASSRGTSASSYNKQFF
NA	TRBV2	TRBJ1-4	NA	TGTGCCAGCAGTGCCCCGCTTGGGGGGGCGGATGAAAAACTGTTTTTT	CASSAPLGGADEKLFF